Listed here are 19 T cell receptor beta chains from one sample, sequenced in a study of T cells in Graves' hyperthyroidism and ophthalmopathy. From RNA transcripts, TCR beta CDR3 regions were amplified. The HTBI primer set was used in a first-round RT-PCR of the TCR CDR3. TCRdb passed the multiplex PCR reads through MiXCR, listing each CDR3 protein once. Among approximately 300,000 distinct CDR3 sequences listed, less than 20% were seen once. Sample: blood. These receptors came from a man between 50 and 59 years old with Graves' ophthalmopathy.

This sequence joins TRBV5-1 and TRBJ1-5, with D perhaps TRBD1 (6 bases). This CDR3 spans 15 amino acids. The ends were cut back, 0 bases at V and 2 bases at J, with 9 bases in the middle. Germline assignment: CDR1 SGHRS and CDR2 YFSETQ. CDR3 region: CASSLGDRRNQPQHF. The CDR3 nucleotides are TGCGCCAGCAGCTTGGGAGACAGGCGCAATCAGCCCCAGCATTTT.

V and J are TRBV30 and TRBJ2-7; a weak D match, TRBD1 (5 bases). The CDR3 length is 13 residues. Trimming took 2 bases from V and 0 from J, leaving 8 bases between them. The germline CDR1 and CDR2 sequences are GTSNPN and SVGIG (reference sequence). Here the CDR3 reads CAWSLDNSYEQYF. The CDR3 nucleotides read TGTGCCTGGAGTTTGGACAACTCCTACGAGCAGTACTTC.

This clonotype was recorded at least ten times. The rearrangement joins TRBV6-1 to TRBJ2-2; D call uncertain. The germline V and J ends were trimmed by 3 bases and 4 bases, with 12 bases remaining between them. Germline V gene data show CDR1 as MNHNS and CDR2 as SASEGT. The CDR3 has 15 residues. The CDR3 is CASSDEDGGTGELFF. DNA of the CDR3: TGTGCCAGCAGTGACGAGGACGGCGGCACCGGGGAGCTGTTTTTT.

The chain employs TRBV12-5 and TRBJ1-1; no definite D call. The CDR3 runs 16 residues. V dropped 0 bases and J dropped 1 base, with 12 bases sitting between them. Per the germline V gene, CDR1 is LGHNT and CDR2 is FRNRAP. CDR3 region: CASGLVAGDRNTEAFF. The CDR3 DNA is TGTGCTAGTGGTTTGGTAGCAGGAGATAGGAACACTGAAGCTTTCTTT.

Comments on this clonotype: A much larger clone differs from this one at a single base, so this may be a read error. The chain combines TRBV27 with TRBJ2-1; D not certain. Trimming shortened V by 8 bases and J by 0 bases, and 20 bases separated the two germline ends. Germline CDR1 reads MNHEY; CDR2 reads SMNVEV (reference sequence). The length of the CDR3 is 17 residues. CDR3 amino acids: CASRQPNGPSSYNEQFF. CDR3 bases: TGTGCCAGCCGTCAACCGAACGGCCCGTCCTCCTACAATGAGCAGTTCTTC.

This chain uses TRBV19 with TRBJ2-7; no definite D call. The germline V gene encodes CDR1 LNHDA and CDR2 SQIVND (reference sequence). Trimming took off 6 bases at V and 7 bases at J, with 16 bases between the two ends. The length of the CDR3 is 13 residues. CDR3 sequence (DNA): TGTGCCAGTAGCCCATCGGACGCCACGGAGCAGTACTTC. As protein: CASSPSDATEQYF.

This clonotype has ten or more counts. The rearrangement links TRBV20-1 to TRBJ1-1, with TRBD1 identical over 9 bases. CDR3 length: 11 residues. Trimming at V came to 6 bases and at J to 10 bases, leaving 6 bases not matched to a gene. The germline CDR1 and CDR2 sequences are DFQATT and SNEGSKA (reference sequence). The CDR3 spells CSAGTGSRAFF. CDR3 sequence (DNA): TGCAGTGCCGGGACAGGGTCGAGAGCTTTCTTT.

The chain joins TRBV5-1 to TRBJ2-7, with TRBD1 matching over 9 bases. The CDR3 has 14 residues. Germline-derived CDR1 and CDR2 are SGHRS and YFSETQ. J was trimmed by 5 bases and V by 4 bases; bases with no gene match: 7. The CDR3: CASSQDRGTDEQYF. CDR3 DNA: TGCGCCAGCAGCCAAGACAGGGGGACGGACGAGCAGTACTTC.

This chain connects TRBV9 to TRBJ1-2, with a possible D match to TRBD1 (6 bases). V shed 3 bases and J shed 0 bases, with 9 bases lying between them. The CDR3 contains 14 residues. Germline CDR1 SGDLS, CDR2 YYNGEE. The chain's CDR3 is CASSEQGTNYGYTF. In nucleotides, the CDR3 is TGTGCCAGCAGCGAGCAGGGGACTAACTATGGCTACACCTTC.

The sample holds a few counts of this clonotype. The J gene is TRBJ1-1, the V gene TRBV19; no clear D gene. Per germline, CDR1 LNHDA and CDR2 SQIVND (reference sequence). Trimming cost V 5 bases and J 12 bases, with 10 bases left between them. CDR3 length equals 10 residues. CDR3 sequence: CASSATRTFF. The CDR3 nucleotides read TGTGCCAGTAGTGCCACCCGAACTTTCTTT.

This clonotype came up a few times. The gene calls are TRBV2 and TRBJ1-2, with D maybe TRBD1 (5 bases). The germline CDR1 and CDR2 sequences are SNHLY and FYNNEI. The ends were cut back, 6 bases at V and 4 bases at J, with 15 bases in the middle. This CDR3 spans 14 amino acids. CDR3 residues: CASRQTGEIYGYTF. The DNA for the CDR3 is TGTGCCAGCAGACAAACGGGGGAAATCTATGGCTACACCTTC.

This clonotype was seen a handful of times. The genes are TRBV4-1 and TRBJ1-2; D might be TRBD1 (5 bases). The ends were cut back, 1 base at V and 0 bases at J, with 12 bases in the middle. This CDR3 is built from 16 residues. Germline CDR1 MGHRA, CDR2 YSYEKL. CDR3 in amino acids: CASSQGTETANYGYTF. CDR3 in DNA: TGCGCCAGCAGCCAAGGCACGGAGACAGCTAACTATGGCTACACCTTC.

This chain uses TRBV27 with TRBJ1-5, with TRBD1 matching over 7 bases. J lost 1 base, V lost 7 bases, and 16 bases had no gene match. The CDR3 covers 18 residues. Looked up from germline, CDR1 is MNHEY and CDR2 is SMNVEV (reference sequence). CDR3 DNA sequence: TGTGCCAGCAAACCACGGACAGGCCAGGGGCTAAGCAATCAGCCCCAGCATTTT. Translating it yields CASKPRTGQGLSNQPQHF.

This clonotype was seen a handful of times. This sequence joins TRBV5-1 and TRBJ1-1; possibly TRBD1 for D (6 bases). The CDR3 extends over 17 amino acids. V shed 4 bases and J shed 1 base, with 20 bases lying between them. Germline-derived CDR1 and CDR2 are SGHRS and YFSETQ. The CDR3 coding sequence is TGCGCCAGCAGCCAATTATTACTGGGACACCAGAACACTGAAGCTTTCTTT. As protein: CASSQLLLGHQNTEAFF.

This clonotype was seen a few times. The chain is built from TRBV29-1 and TRBJ2-5; D is possibly TRBD2 (5 bases). The V end lost 3 bases, the J end lost 5 bases, and 10 bases lay between the germline ends. CDR3 length: 12 amino acids. Germline V lookup: CDR1 SQVTM, CDR2 ANQGSEA. The DNA for the CDR3 is TGCAGCGTTGAGATCGGGGTTGAGACCCAGTACTTC. Translated: CSVEIGVETQYF.

The sample holds many counts of this clonotype. This chain uses TRBV20-1 with TRBJ2-4, with TRBD2 identical over 9 bases. Losses at the gene ends were 6 bases for V and 8 bases for J; bases not matched to a gene: 14. CDR1 and CDR2 (germline): DFQATT, SNEGSKA (reference sequence). There are 15 residues in the CDR3. The CDR3 nucleotides are TGCAGTGCGCCGACTAGCGGAGGTAAAGGAGACATTCAGTACTTC. Translated, it gives CSAPTSGGKGDIQYF.

V is TRBV20-1 and J is TRBJ2-5; D gene uncertain. CDR3 length: 12 residues. Trimming took 3 bases from V and 4 from J, leaving 9 bases between them. The V gene's germline CDR1 is DFQATT and CDR2 SNEGSKA (reference sequence). CDR3 in amino acids: CSAREQLETQYF. DNA of the CDR3: TGCAGTGCTAGGGAACAGTTAGAGACCCAGTACTTC.

This clonotype was observed a handful of times. The chain uses TRBV28 and TRBJ2-3; no definite D call. Trimming removed 5 bases from V and 1 base from J, with 10 bases in between. The germline V gene has CDR1 MDHEN and CDR2 SYDVKM. The CDR3 is made up of 14 amino acids. This CDR3 reads CASSPHHGTDTQYF. CDR3 DNA sequence: TGTGCCAGCAGTCCCCATCACGGCACAGATACGCAGTATTTT.

The V gene is TRBV15, the J gene TRBJ2-3, with 7 bases lining up with TRBD2. The CDR3 has 15 amino acids. The V and J ends lost 5 bases and 7 bases, in that order; junction bases with no gene match: 12. Germline V gives CDR1 LNHNV, CDR2 YYDKDF (reference sequence). CDR3: CATSSRAGDGNTQYF. The CDR3 nucleotides are TGTGCCACCAGCTCTCGGGCGGGAGATGGGAATACGCAGTATTTT.